This T cell receptor beta chain was sequenced in a study of beta chain features in type 1 diabetes. The entirety of the isolated RNA underwent reverse transcription, so expressed TCRB transcripts were sequenced. Sequenced by immunoSEQ multiplex PCR; TCRdb stores in-frame clones only, minus some. The sample lists 350,000 to 450,000 clones, approximately 15% occurring once. The CDR3 length is 14 residues. The trim removed 3 bases at V and 4 bases at J, leaving 5 bases unmatched. CDR1 and CDR2 (germline): SGDLS, YYNGEE. CD45RO/CCR7/CD25/CD127/CD95/CD27 separated CD4+ naive, central memory, regulatory and stem cell-like memory cells by sorting.

Sequenced input: naive CD4+ T cells from blood. The TCR was taken from a woman aged 18-29 years in good health. The V call is TRBV9, the J call TRBJ2-5; 8 bases fit TRBD1. CDR3 sequence: CASSAQGARETQYF. Here the CDR3 DNA reads TGTGCCAGCAGCGCCCAGGGGGCGCGAGAGACCCAGTACTTC.